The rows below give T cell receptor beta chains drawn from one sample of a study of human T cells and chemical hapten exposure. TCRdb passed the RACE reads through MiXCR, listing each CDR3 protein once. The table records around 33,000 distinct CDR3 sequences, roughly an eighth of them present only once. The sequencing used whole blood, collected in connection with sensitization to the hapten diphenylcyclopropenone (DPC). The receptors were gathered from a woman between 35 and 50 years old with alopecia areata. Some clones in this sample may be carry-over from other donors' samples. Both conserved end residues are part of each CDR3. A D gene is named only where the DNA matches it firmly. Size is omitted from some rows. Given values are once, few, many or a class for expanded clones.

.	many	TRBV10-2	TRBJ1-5	CASSEGRASNQPQHF	TGCGCCAGCAGTGAAGGGAGGGCTAGCAATCAGCCCCAGCATTTT
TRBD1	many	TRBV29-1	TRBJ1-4	CSASDRDREKLFF	TGCAGCGCCTCAGACAGGGACCGTGAAAAACTGTTTTTT
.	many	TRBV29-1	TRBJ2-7	CSVEDRGVDSPYEQYF	TGCAGCGTTGAAGATCGGGGTGTTGACAGTCCCTACGAGCAGTACTTC
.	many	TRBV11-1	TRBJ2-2	CASSLFQGINTGELFF	TGTGCCAGCAGCTTGTTCCAGGGGATAAACACCGGGGAGCTGTTTTTT
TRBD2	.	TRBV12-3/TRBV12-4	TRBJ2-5	CASSLTSGAQETQYF	TGTGCCAGCAGTTTGACTAGCGGGGCACAAGAGACCCAGTACTTC
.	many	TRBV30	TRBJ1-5	CAAVFYSNQPQHF	TGTGCTGCGGTTTTTTATAGCAATCAGCCCCAGCATTTT
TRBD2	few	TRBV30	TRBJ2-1	CAWSKGLAGRSYYNEQFF	TGTGCCTGGAGTAAAGGACTAGCTGGGAGGTCCTACTACAATGAGCAGTTCTTC
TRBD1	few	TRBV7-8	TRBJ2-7	CASSPYRDRGYEQYF	TGTGCCAGCAGCCCATACCGGGACAGGGGTTACGAGCAGTACTTC
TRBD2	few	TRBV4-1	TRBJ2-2	CASSQDFSSGVSGELFF	TGCGCCAGCAGCCAAGATTTCTCTAGCGGGGTATCCGGGGAGCTGTTTTTT
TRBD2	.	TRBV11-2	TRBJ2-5	CASSLRLAGETQYF	TGTGCCAGCAGCTTACGACTAGCGGGAGAGACCCAGTACTTC
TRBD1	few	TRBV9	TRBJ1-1	CASSPYDREYTEAFF	TGTGCCAGCAGCCCCTACGACAGGGAGTACACTGAAGCTTTCTTT
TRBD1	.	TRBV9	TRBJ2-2	CASSVTGQGTGELFF	TGTGCCAGCAGCGTCACGGGACAGGGCACCGGGGAGCTGTTTTTT
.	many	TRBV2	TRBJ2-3	CASSRTRTDTQYF	TGTGCCAGCAGTCGGACCCGCACAGATACGCAGTATTTT
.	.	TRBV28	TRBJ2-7	CASSLESYEQYF	TGTGCCAGCAGTTTAGAATCCTACGAGCAGTACTTC
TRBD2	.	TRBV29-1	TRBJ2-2	CSVVEVGSGTLGELFF	TGCAGCGTCGTTGAAGTGGGTAGCGGGACCCTGGGGGAGCTGTTTTTT
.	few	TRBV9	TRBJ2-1	CASSSLLNEQFF	TGTGCCAGCAGTTCCCTCCTCAATGAGCAGTTCTTC
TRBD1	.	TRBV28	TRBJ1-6	CASSSGQGENSPLHF	TGTGCCAGCAGCTCCGGACAGGGTGAAAATTCACCCCTCCACTTT
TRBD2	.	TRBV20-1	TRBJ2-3	CSARDLASGGADTQYF	TGCAGTGCTAGAGATCTGGCTAGCGGGGGGGCAGATACGCAGTATTTT
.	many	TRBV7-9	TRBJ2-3	CASSLDTRTDTQYF	TGTGCCAGCAGTTTGGACACCCGTACAGATACGCAGTATTTT
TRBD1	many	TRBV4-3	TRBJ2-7	CASSQVQGAGEQYF	TGCGCCAGCAGCCAAGTACAGGGGGCTGGGGAGCAGTACTTC
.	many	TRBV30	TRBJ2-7	CAWSAEVTEQYF	TGTGCCTGGAGTGCAGAGGTTACCGAGCAGTACTTC
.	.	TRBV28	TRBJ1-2	CASSPGGENYGYTF	TGTGCCAGCAGCCCAGGCGGGGAAAACTATGGCTACACCTTC
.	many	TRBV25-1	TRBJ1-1	CASSENGARSTEAFF	TGTGCCAGCAGCGAAAATGGGGCAAGAAGCACTGAAGCTTTCTTT
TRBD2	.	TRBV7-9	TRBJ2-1	CASSGTSRGYNEQFF	TGTGCCAGCAGCGGGACTAGCCGGGGTTACAATGAGCAGTTCTTC
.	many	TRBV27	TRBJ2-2	CASSSLAQGGELFF	TGTGCCAGCAGTTCGTTAGCTCAAGGAGGGGAGCTGTTTTTT
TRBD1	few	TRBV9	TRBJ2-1	CASRGDRDEQFF	TGTGCCAGCAGGGGGGACAGGGATGAGCAGTTCTTC
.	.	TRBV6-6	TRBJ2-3	CASSYSWRYTRTDTQYF	TGTGCCAGCAGTTACTCTTGGCGCTATACCCGCACAGATACGCAGTATTTT
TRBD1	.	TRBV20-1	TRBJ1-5	CSAPTGDGQPQHF	TGCAGTGCTCCTACAGGGGATGGGCAGCCCCAGCATTTT
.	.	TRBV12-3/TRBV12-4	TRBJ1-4	CASSFRGVGEKLFF	TGTGCCAGCAGTTTCCGGGGGGTAGGAGAAAAACTGTTTTTT
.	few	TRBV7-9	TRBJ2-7	CASTYERNYEQYF	TGTGCCAGCACCTATGAGAGGAACTACGAGCAGTACTTC
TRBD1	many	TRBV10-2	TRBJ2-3	CASRDGTARSTDTQYF	TGCGCCAGCAGGGATGGGACAGCGAGAAGCACAGATACGCAGTATTTT
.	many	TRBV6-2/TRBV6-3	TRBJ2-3	CASSYSALGGADTQYF	TGTGCCAGCAGTTACTCAGCCCTCGGTGGCGCAGATACGCAGTATTTT
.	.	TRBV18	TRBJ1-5	CASSPTGFNNQPQHF	TGTGCCAGCTCACCAACCGGGTTTAATAATCAGCCCCAGCATTTT
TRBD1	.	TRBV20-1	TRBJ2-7	CSATGTDSYEQYF	TGCAGTGCTACCGGGACAGACTCCTACGAGCAGTACTTC
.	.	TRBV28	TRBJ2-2	CASTSGLTGGELFF	TGTGCCAGCACCTCCGGACTAACGGGCGGGGAGCTGTTTTTT
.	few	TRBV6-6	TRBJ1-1	CASSYQERGAFF	TGTGCCAGCAGTTACCAGGAGAGGGGGGCTTTCTTT
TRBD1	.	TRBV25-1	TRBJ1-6	CASSELTGGGSPLHF	TGTGCCAGCAGTGAACTCACAGGGGGCGGTTCACCCCTCCACTTT
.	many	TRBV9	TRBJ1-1	CASSVGTSPASTEAFF	TGTGCCAGCAGCGTAGGAACCTCCCCGGCGAGCACTGAAGCTTTCTTT
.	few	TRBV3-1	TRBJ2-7	CASSHERVRNEQYF	TGTGCCAGCAGCCACGAGAGGGTTAGGAACGAGCAGTACTTC
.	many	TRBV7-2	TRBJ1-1	CASSFLGSEAFF	TGTGCCAGCAGCTTTCTAGGCTCTGAAGCTTTCTTT